These 26 T cell receptor beta chains were sequenced from one sample in a study of cytomegalovirus exposure and HLA in healthy donors. Profiled with immunoSEQ multiplex PCR; TCRdb holds only in-frame clones, not every one. The repertoire consists of around 300,000 clones, with 80% to 90% occurring once and the leading ten covering around 1%. The source material was PBMCs. These receptors all stem from a woman younger than 35 in good health and CMV-seronegative.

The chain couples TRBV5-4 to TRBJ2-7, with a possible D match to TRBD1 (5 bases). The CDR3 is 16 amino acids. V lost 1 base to trimming and J lost 0 bases, with 14 bases between them. Germline CDR1 and CDR2: SGHNT and YYREEE (reference sequence). The CDR3 loop is CASSLQGGTFSYEQYF. In nucleotides, the CDR3 is TGTGCCAGCAGCTTGCAGGGCGGAACCTTCTCCTACGAGCAGTACTTC.

The chain couples TRBV5-1 to TRBJ2-5, with TRBD2 identical over 14 bases. V was clipped by 4 bases and J by 5 bases; unmatched bases: 13. The length of the CDR3 is 18 residues. Germline-derived CDR1 and CDR2 are SGHRS and YFSETQ. CDR3 loop: CASSLATSGGDPVETQYF. The CDR3 DNA sequence: TGCGCCAGCAGCCTAGCGACTAGCGGGGGGGATCCCGTGGAGACCCAGTACTTC.

This chain uses TRBV18 with TRBJ1-2, with a tentative D call TRBD1 (5 bases). V lost 3 bases to trimming and J lost 1 base, with 15 bases between them. The CDR3 loop spans 16 amino acids. CDR1 and CDR2 (germline): KGHSH, LQKENI. The CDR3 DNA is TGTGCCAGCTCACCGATCCCAAAGGGACTTAACTATGGCTACACCTTC. Translated: CASSPIPKGLNYGYTF.

Many counts were recorded for this clone. The chain joins TRBV5-1 to TRBJ1-4; no clear D gene. In germline, CDR1 is SGHRS, CDR2 YFSETQ. The CDR3 runs to 14 residues. The ends were cut back, 4 bases at V and 8 bases at J, with 15 bases in the middle. Written as DNA, the CDR3 is TGCGCCAGCAGCCCAGTTACCACCAAAGAAAAACTGTTTTTT. This sequence encodes CASSPVTTKEKLFF.

The rearrangement links TRBV27 to TRBJ1-3; 8 nucleotides agree with TRBD1. This CDR3 has 19 amino acids. V was pared by 4 bases and J by 1 base, with 15 bases of the junction left unmatched. Germline V gives CDR1 MNHEY, CDR2 SMNVEV (reference sequence). CDR3 bases: TGTGCCAGCAGTTCCTCCGGGACAGGTGTCCTGGCATCTGGAAACACCATATATTTT. Protein product: CASSSSGTGVLASGNTIYF.

CDR3 protein: CASSLGQGATEAFF. The CDR3 region has the DNA TGTGCCAGCAGCTTGGGTCAGGGGGCCACTGAAGCTTTCTTT. The rearrangement uses TRBV5-6 and TRBJ1-1; 8 nucleotides agree with TRBD1. With 0 bases clipped from V and 4 bases from J, the junction kept 2 bases outside the gene matches. The V gene's germline CDR1 is SGHDT and CDR2 YYEEEE. CDR3 length: 14 amino acids.

This clone occurred a few times. V usage is TRBV6-5 and J usage is TRBJ2-7, with D possibly being TRBD1 (5 bases). This CDR3 is 14 amino acids long. V was cut by 6 bases and J by 2 bases, with 14 bases left in between. The germline gives CDR1 MNHEY, CDR2 SVGAGI. The CDR3 DNA reads as TGTGCCAGCAGCAAACCAGGGTTCACCTACGAGCAGTACTTC. Protein product: CASSKPGFTYEQYF.

V is TRBV29-1 and J is TRBJ1-2; 7 nucleotides agree with TRBD1. Germline loops: CDR1 SQVTM, CDR2 ANQGSEA. This CDR3 has 15 residues. V lost 0 bases to trimming and J lost 6 bases; unmatched junction nucleotides: 10. CDR3 nucleotides: TGCAGCGTTGAAGATGTAGGGGGCATTCTGGATGGCTACACCTTC. Its protein product is CSVEDVGGILDGYTF.

The chain joins TRBV6-5 to TRBJ2-5, with 10 bases that match TRBD1. The CDR3 sequence is 14 residues long. Trimming at V came to 8 bases and at J to 5 bases, leaving 8 bases not matched to a gene. Germline lookup yields CDR1 MNHEY and CDR2 SVGAGI. The CDR3 nucleotides are TGTGCCAGCTCCAGACAGGGGGCGGGGGAGACCCAGTACTTC. This translates into CASSRQGAGETQYF.

V usage is TRBV25-1 and J usage is TRBJ1-1; tentatively, D is TRBD1 (5 bases). The CDR3 is 14 amino acids. V was cut by 0 bases and J by 10 bases, with 15 bases left in between. Per the germline V gene, CDR1 is MGHDK and CDR2 is SYGVNS. Here the CDR3 DNA reads TGTGCCAGCAGTGAATATTGGGGGGGAAATGTAGCTTTCTTT. Translation gives CASSEYWGGNVAFF.

The chain employs TRBV28 and TRBJ2-3, with 11 bases identical to TRBD1. Trimming removed 8 bases from V and 4 bases from J; junction bases left unmatched: 5. The CDR3 extends over 14 amino acids. Germline lookup yields CDR1 MDHEN and CDR2 SYDVKM. The CDR3 nucleotides are TGTGCCAGCCTCCGGGACAGGGGGTCAGATACGCAGTATTTT. It yields the protein CASLRDRGSDTQYF. Together with reference TRBV28 and TRBJ2-3, the CDR3 gives the full variable domain: DVKVTQSSRYLVKRTGEKVFLECVQDMDHENMFWYRQDPGLGLRLIYFSYDVKMKEKGDIPEGYSVSREKKERFSLILESASTNQTSMYLCASLRDRGSDTQYFGPGTRLTVL.

This sequence joins TRBV6-1 and TRBJ1-5, with D hard to call. V was cut by 6 bases and J by 4 bases, with 13 bases left in between. The germline V gene has CDR1 MNHNS and CDR2 SASEGT. The CDR3 runs 14 residues. The CDR3 protein is CASRPGVLNQPQHF. The CDR3 DNA follows: TGTGCCAGCAGGCCGGGAGTTTTAAATCAGCCCCAGCATTTT.

CDR3 protein: CSAQTGGGDTQYF. CDR3 sequence (DNA): TGCAGCGCCCAGACAGGGGGAGGGGATACGCAGTATTTT. The V and J genes are TRBV29-1 and TRBJ2-3; 9 bases map to TRBD1. The J segment lost 6 bases and the V segment lost 7 bases, leaving 8 bases of the junction unmatched. CDR3 length: 13 amino acids. Germline V gene sequence: CDR1 SQVTM, CDR2 ANQGSEA.

This clone occurred a few times. The chain combines TRBV10-1 with TRBJ2-1; 9 bases map to TRBD2. This CDR3 comprises 16 residues. From germline, CDR1 is WNHNN and CDR2 SYGVQD (reference sequence). The V gene end was trimmed by 5 bases and the J gene end by 6 bases; junction bases not matched to a gene: 11. CDR3 loop: CASSPRRAGGLNEQFF. The CDR3 DNA reads as TGCGCCAGCAGTCCCCGTCGGGCGGGGGGGCTCAATGAGCAGTTCTTC.

V usage is TRBV5-1 and J usage is TRBJ2-5; a weak D match, TRBD2 (6 bases). Trimming stripped 0 bases from V and 4 bases from J, with 13 bases between. The CDR3 has 15 amino acids. The germline gives CDR1 SGHRS, CDR2 YFSETQ. The CDR3 DNA sequence: TGCGCCAGCAGCTTGGGGACCTCGCGGGGAGAGACCCAGTACTTC. Translated, it gives CASSLGTSRGETQYF.

In this sample, this clone turned up a few times. The chain couples TRBV6-4 to TRBJ2-2, with 7 bases identical to TRBD1. The junction had 4 bases not matched to a gene; V was cut back by 4 bases and J by 2 bases. The CDR3 extends over 15 amino acids. Germline-derived CDR1 and CDR2 are MRHNA and SNTAGT. CDR3 bases: TGTGCCAGCAGTGTGGGGGACAGCAACACCGGGGAGCTGTTTTTT. It is translated as CASSVGDSNTGELFF.

The rearrangement uses TRBV6-5 and TRBJ2-5; 13 bases agree with TRBD2. V was pared by 7 bases and J by 3 bases, with 5 bases of the junction left unmatched. Germline CDR1 is MNHEY and CDR2 is SVGAGI. This CDR3 has 15 amino acids. As DNA, the CDR3 is TGTGCCAGCACCCCCGGACTAGCGGGGGAAGAGACCCAGTACTTC. The encoded protein is CASTPGLAGEETQYF.

The chain couples TRBV11-2 to TRBJ2-3; 8 nucleotides match TRBD2. Germline loops: CDR1 SGHAT, CDR2 FQNNGV. The CDR3 totals 15 residues. With V trimmed by 5 bases and J by 3 bases, 7 bases remained unmatched. CDR3 nucleotides: TGTGCCAGCAGCCGGCGGGGGGAGACGACAGATACGCAGTATTTT. This encodes CASSRRGETTDTQYF.

V usage is TRBV5-4 and J usage is TRBJ2-5; 16 bases map to TRBD2. The CDR3 runs to 18 residues. The germline V gene has CDR1 SGHNT and CDR2 YYREEE (reference sequence). V lost 3 bases to trimming and J lost 5 bases; unmatched junction nucleotides: 10. This CDR3 is CASSSGTSGGALGETQYF. CDR3 DNA sequence: TGTGCCAGCAGCTCCGGGACTAGCGGGGGGGCCTTAGGGGAGACCCAGTACTTC.

As DNA, the CDR3 is TGTGCCAGCAGCGCTCCCTCTGGAAACACCATATATTTT. Its translation is CASSAPSGNTIYF. The chain recombines TRBV9 with TRBJ1-3; no firm D call. The CDR3 runs 13 residues. Germline CDR1 SGDLS, CDR2 YYNGEE. V was shortened by 3 bases and J by 0 bases, with 4 bases between the two germline ends.

The rearrangement links TRBV18 to TRBJ1-5; 9 nucleotides match TRBD1. The CDR3 runs to 15 residues. With 3 bases clipped from V and 3 bases from J, the junction kept 3 bases outside the gene matches. Germline assignment: CDR1 KGHSH and CDR2 LQKENI. For the CDR3, the DNA is TGTGCCAGCTCACCGGGACAGGGACACAATCAGCCCCAGCATTTT. It yields the protein CASSPGQGHNQPQHF.

The V call is TRBV5-1, the J call TRBJ1-2; possible D gene TRBD1, 6 bases. The CDR3 is made up of 14 amino acids. Germline lookup yields CDR1 SGHRS and CDR2 YFSETQ. Trimming cost V 2 bases and J 2 bases, with 10 bases left between them. CDR3 protein: CASSFLDRNYGYTF. CDR3 sequence (DNA): TGCGCCAGCAGCTTTTTGGACAGAAACTATGGCTACACCTTC. The full variable domain, its missing parts supplied by reference TRBV5-1 and TRBJ1-2, is KAGVTQTPRYLIKTRGQQVTLSCSPISGHRSVSWYQQTPGQGLQFLFEYFSETQRNKGNFPGRFSGRQFSNSRSEMNVSTLELGDSALYLCASSFLDRNYGYTFGSGTRLTVV.

The rearrangement uses TRBV30 and TRBJ1-5; TRBD1 aligns across 7 bases. The CDR3 contains 15 residues. The V gene end was trimmed by 1 base and the J gene end by 6 bases; junction bases not matched to a gene: 9. The germline CDR1 and CDR2 sequences are GTSNPN and SVGIG (reference sequence). In DNA, the CDR3 is TGTGCCTGGAGTGGAGACAGGGATCCTGGTCAGCCCCAGCATTTT. Protein product: CAWSGDRDPGQPQHF.

This clone has more than one count but fewer than ten. The chain joins TRBV10-1 to TRBJ2-3; tentative D call: TRBD1 (5 bases). The CDR3 length is 14 residues. The germline V gene encodes CDR1 WNHNN and CDR2 SYGVQD (reference sequence). V lost 7 bases and J lost 5, with 16 bases in between. The CDR3 region is CASTVGDSEDTQYF. In DNA form, the CDR3 reads TGCGCCAGCACAGTAGGGGATAGTGAAGATACGCAGTATTTT.

The CDR3 region has the DNA TGTGCCAGCAGCTTAGGCCTCGGGTCCCAGGGGCGCCTTAGCAATGAGCAGTTCTTC. Protein: CASSLGLGSQGRLSNEQFF. The chain couples TRBV13 to TRBJ2-1; tentatively, D is TRBD1 (6 bases). The V gene's germline CDR1 is PRHDT and CDR2 FYEKMQ (reference sequence). The CDR3 is made up of 19 amino acids. V lost 0 bases to trimming and J lost 6 bases, with 24 bases between them.

J is TRBJ2-1 and V is TRBV5-1; D is possibly TRBD2 (5 bases). V lost 7 bases to trimming and J lost 7 bases, with 27 bases between them. Germline V lookup: CDR1 SGHRS, CDR2 YFSETQ. The CDR3 totals 17 residues. The CDR3 DNA reads TGCGCCAGCCTCCCTAGGGCTAGCACCGATGAGGGAAATGAGCAGTTCTTC. Protein product: CASLPRASTDEGNEQFF.